What follows are 23 T cell receptor beta chains derived from one specimen sequenced in a study of blood T cells in healthy people across ages. PCR was performed a second time for roughly 7 to 12 cycles using a sample-barcoded 5' primer and a J-beta primer mix. TCRdb processed the 5' RACE reads anew with MiXCR; each CDR3 protein has one entry. The table includes hundreds of thousands of distinct CDR3 sequences, 55% to 75% detected once. The specimen sequenced was blood. These receptors were taken from a man aged 25-40 years in good health.

This rearrangement joins TRBV29-1 to TRBJ2-1, with D possibly being TRBD2 (6 bases). CDR3 length: 14 residues. Trimming shortened V by 2 bases and J by 10 bases, and 18 bases separated the two germline ends. From germline, CDR1 is SQVTM and CDR2 ANQGSEA. The CDR3 DNA is TGCAGCGTTGAACCTTCAAGGTGGAGGGGCGAGCAGTTCTTC. Translating it yields CSVEPSRWRGEQFF.

The rearrangement links TRBV25-1 to TRBJ2-1; 7 bases align to TRBD2. Germline V CDR1 and CDR2: MGHDK, SYGVNS. The CDR3 is made up of 15 amino acids. After removal of 1 base from V and 6 bases from J, the junction contained 6 bases not matched to a gene. The DNA of the CDR3 is TGTGCCAGCAGTGAATTTGGAGTAGCGGGCAATGAGCAGTTCTTC. Translated, it gives CASSEFGVAGNEQFF.

This clonotype was observed at least ten times. The chain links TRBV3-1 to TRBJ2-5, with D uncertain. The CDR3 spans 13 residues. The ends were cut back, 1 base at V and 5 bases at J, with 8 bases in the middle. Per the germline V gene, CDR1 is LGHDT and CDR2 is YNNKEL (reference sequence). The chain's CDR3 is CASSQGTSETQYF. The CDR3 nucleotides read TGTGCCAGCAGCCAAGGGACGTCTGAGACCCAGTACTTC.

The V and J genes are TRBV2 and TRBJ2-1; TRBD2 matches at 8 bases. CDR1 is SNHLY, CDR2 FYNNEI, per germline. V dropped 4 bases and J dropped 3; count of bases not matched to a gene: 2. There are 14 residues in the CDR3. The CDR3: CASSGLAGYNEQFF. The CDR3 bases are TGTGCCAGCAGTGGGCTAGCGGGCTACAATGAGCAGTTCTTC.

The sample holds a few counts of this clonotype. The gene calls are TRBV9 and TRBJ1-1; unclear D gene. Germline CDR1 reads SGDLS; CDR2 reads YYNGEE. V was trimmed by 2 bases and J by 5 bases, leaving 13 bases between them. The CDR3 totals 14 residues. The CDR3 sequence: CASSVTDASTEAFF. Here the CDR3 DNA reads TGTGCCAGCAGCGTCACAGACGCGAGTACTGAAGCTTTCTTT. Full variable domain (rest looked up from reference TRBV9 and TRBJ1-1): DSGVTQTPKHLITATGQRVTLRCSPRSGDLSVYWYQQSLDQGLQFLIQYYNGEERAKGNILERFSAQQFPDLHSELNLSSLELGDSALYFCASSVTDASTEAFFGQGTRLTVV.

J is TRBJ2-5 and V is TRBV7-2, with D unclear. Germline V gives CDR1 SGHTA, CDR2 FQGNSA. The CDR3 contains 15 residues. Trimming pared 2 bases from V and 7 bases from J, leaving 17 bases between. CDR3 loop: CASSLSTGPGPTQYF. The CDR3 DNA reads as TGTGCCAGCAGCTTATCGACCGGACCCGGGCCGACCCAGTACTTC.

The J gene is TRBJ2-1, the V gene TRBV19; 10 bases map to TRBD2. Germline CDR1 LNHDA, CDR2 SQIVND (reference sequence). The CDR3 is 14 amino acids. V lost 4 bases and J lost 9; bases outside the gene matches: 6. The CDR3 nucleotides read TGTGCCAGTAGTAGGACTAGCGGATCAGGTGAGCAGTTCTTC. Translated, it gives CASSRTSGSGEQFF.

This clonotype was found once. The chain employs TRBV27 and TRBJ1-4, with 8 bases aligning to TRBD1. The germline gives CDR1 MNHEY, CDR2 SMNVEV (reference sequence). Trimming took 6 bases from V and 3 from J; bases not matched to a gene: 9. The CDR3 length is 16 residues. The CDR3 reads CASRGAGGDSNEKLFF. The CDR3 DNA follows: TGTGCCAGCAGGGGGGCAGGGGGCGATTCTAATGAAAAACTGTTTTTT.

The CDR3 sequence is CASSQKDSVWTDTQYF. The CDR3 coding sequence is TGCGCCAGCAGCCAAAAGGACTCGGTCTGGACAGATACGCAGTATTTT. The chain recombines TRBV5-1 with TRBJ2-3, with TRBD2 as a possible D gene (5 bases). The CDR3 is 16 amino acids. The germline V gene encodes CDR1 SGHRS and CDR2 YFSETQ. V dropped 4 bases and J dropped 3 bases, with 18 bases sitting between them.

This clonotype was found a few times. The chain joins TRBV6-5 to TRBJ2-5, with a possible D match to TRBD2 (5 bases). This CDR3 has 16 residues. Germline values: CDR1 MNHEY, CDR2 SVGAGI. V shed 3 bases and J shed 1 base, with 15 bases lying between them. The CDR3 coding sequence is TGTGCCAGCAGTTATCGGCCAGCGGCAAGCCAAGAGACCCAGTACTTC. It codes for CASSYRPAASQETQYF.

The chain links TRBV30 to TRBJ1-1; possible D gene TRBD1, 5 bases. The germline gives CDR1 GTSNPN, CDR2 SVGIG (reference sequence). This CDR3 region has 13 residues. The V gene lost 3 bases and the J gene lost 1 base, with 9 bases spanning the gap. For the CDR3, the DNA is TGTGCCTGGAGCTATGGGGGGAACACTGAAGCTTTCTTT. Translated: CAWSYGGNTEAFF.

V and J are TRBV20-1 and TRBJ2-5, with D tentatively TRBD2 (6 bases). V gave up 3 bases and J gave up 11 bases, with 22 bases separating them. The germline V gene has CDR1 DFQATT and CDR2 SNEGSKA (reference sequence). The CDR3 has 14 residues. For the CDR3, the DNA is TGCAGTGCTAGTGCCCTTGGCGGGACTGGTGAGCAGTACTTC. Residues: CSASALGGTGEQYF.

At least ten counts were recorded for this clonotype. CDR3 region: CSARPLTRSSYNEQFF. DNA for the CDR3: TGCAGTGCTAGACCCTTGACCCGGAGCTCCTACAATGAGCAGTTCTTC. The chain combines TRBV20-1 with TRBJ2-1; D unresolved. The CDR3 is 16 residues long. Trimming took 2 bases from V and 0 from J, leaving 14 bases between them. Germline CDR1 is DFQATT and CDR2 is SNEGSKA (reference sequence).

The V and J genes are TRBV4-2 and TRBJ1-6; the D gene is possibly TRBD1 (5 bases). The CDR3 is 15 residues long. Trimming took 3 bases from V and 8 from J, leaving 14 bases between them. Germline V CDR1 and CDR2: LGHNA, YNFKEQ. The CDR3, as DNA: TGTGCCAGCAGCCAGGAAGGGCAAGGGGATTCACCCCTCCACTTT. It translates to CASSQEGQGDSPLHF.

This clonotype came up a few times. The chain carries TRBV20-1 and TRBJ2-7; TRBD2 might be the D (6 bases). Trimming stripped 8 bases from V and 10 bases from J, with 21 bases between. This CDR3 region has 12 residues. Germline V gene lookup returns CDR1 DFQATT and CDR2 SNEGSKA (reference sequence). For the CDR3, the DNA is TGCAGTTCCGGGACTGACAATGATGCCCAGTACTTC. Protein product: CSSGTDNDAQYF.

The rearrangement uses TRBV5-1 and TRBJ2-6; no clear D gene. V gave up 1 base and J gave up 0 bases, with 14 bases separating them. CDR1 and CDR2 from the germline V gene are SGHRS and YFSETQ. The CDR3 totals 18 residues. CDR3 sequence: CASSLRVLGSSGANVLTF. In DNA, the CDR3 is TGCGCCAGCAGCTTGAGGGTGCTAGGGTCCTCTGGGGCCAACGTCCTGACTTTC.

This clonotype was counted only a few times. The V gene is TRBV20-1, the J gene TRBJ1-2; tentative D call: TRBD1 (5 bases). Germline CDR1 and CDR2: DFQATT and SNEGSKA (reference sequence). The CDR3 covers 15 residues. V was shortened by 6 bases and J by 4 bases, with 21 bases between the two germline ends. The CDR3 nucleotides are TGCAGTGCCCCCCTCGTGGAGGCAGGGTCCTATGGCTACACCTTC. It translates to CSAPLVEAGSYGYTF.

This clonotype was detected a few times. The chain recombines TRBV18 with TRBJ1-1; D gene ambiguous. CDR3 length: 14 amino acids. Germline-derived CDR1 and CDR2 are KGHSH and LQKENI. Between the trimmed V and J ends, which lost 3 bases and 7 bases, there was a span of 15 bases. The CDR3 protein is CASSPDLAVGEAFF. The CDR3, as DNA: TGTGCCAGCTCACCGGACCTAGCGGTAGGTGAAGCTTTCTTT. Full variable domain (missing parts from reference TRBV18 and TRBJ1-1): NAGVMQNPRHLVRRRGQEARLRCSPMKGHSHVYWYRQLPEEGLKFMVYLQKENIIDESGMPKERFSAEFPKEGPSILRIQQVVRGDSAAYFCASSPDLAVGEAFFGQGTRLTVV.

The chain uses TRBV10-3 and TRBJ2-7, with no clear D. The germline gives CDR1 ENHRY, CDR2 SYGVKD. The CDR3 contains 14 residues. Trimming took off 0 bases at V and 4 bases at J, with 10 bases between the two ends. The CDR3 bases are TGTGCCATCAGTGAGTCCGGAATCATATACGAGCAGTACTTC. This encodes CAISESGIIYEQYF.

This rearrangement joins TRBV12-3 or TRBV12-4 to TRBJ2-7; a possible D gene is TRBD1 (6 bases). The CDR3 totals 15 residues. With 9 bases removed from V and 0 bases from J, the gap between germline ends came to 18 bases. DNA for the CDR3: TGTGCCAGTAGAAATGCAGGGACAAGCTCCTACGAGCAGTACTTC. Translated: CASRNAGTSSYEQYF.

V gene TRBV10-3 combines with J gene TRBJ2-1, with D perhaps matching TRBD1 (6 bases). Trimming shortened V by 6 bases and J by 1 base, and 16 bases separated the two germline ends. Germline V gene lookup returns CDR1 ENHRY and CDR2 SYGVKD. The CDR3 runs to 16 residues. CDR3: CAISTVGDMSYNEQFF. CDR3 sequence (DNA): TGTGCCATCAGCACGGTGGGGGACATGTCCTACAATGAGCAGTTCTTC.

The rearrangement joins TRBV28 to TRBJ2-3; D is possibly TRBD1 (6 bases). From germline, CDR1 is MDHEN and CDR2 SYDVKM. The CDR3 is 13 amino acids. With 7 bases removed from V and 14 bases from J, the gap between germline ends came to 22 bases. The CDR3 reads CASKEQGNRYAYF. As DNA, the CDR3 is TGTGCCAGCAAAGAGCAGGGGAACAGATACGCGTATTTT.

The gene calls are TRBV10-3 and TRBJ2-1, with unresolved D. The V and J ends lost 2 bases and 10 bases respectively, with 9 bases between them. Germline V gene data show CDR1 as ENHRY and CDR2 as SYGVKD. CDR3 length: 12 amino acids. DNA for the CDR3: TGTGCCATCAGTGAGGGTGAGCTCGAGCAGTTCTTC. This translates into CAISEGELEQFF.